The rows below give T cell receptor beta chains drawn from one sample of a study of CD8 T cells in ankylosing spondylitis. TCRdb re-analysed the 5' RACE reads in MiXCR, keeping a single row per CDR3 protein. The table has tens of thousands of distinct CDR3 sequences, around 7.2% seen once; the top ten hold about 11%. The sample was blood, either unsorted or a sorted T cell fraction (not recorded which). Receptors originate from a male donor with ankylosing spondylitis or in good health (not recorded which). Each CDR3 is given with its conserved first and last residue. Each record gives: D gene, clone size, V gene, J gene, CDR3 protein, CDR3 DNA. D genes are given only for firm matches. Clone size, where shown, is once, few, many, or a class for clones that have expanded.

D gene: TRBD1; clone size: many; V gene: TRBV2; J gene: TRBJ1-2; CDR3 protein: CASIGQGVNGYTF; CDR3 DNA: TGTGCCAGCATCGGACAGGGGGTGAATGGCTACACCTTC
D gene: TRBD1; clone size: many; V gene: TRBV5-1; J gene: TRBJ1-4; CDR3 protein: CASSLTGATTNEKLFF; CDR3 DNA: TGCGCCAGCAGCTTGACAGGGGCGACAACTAATGAAAAACTGTTTTTT
D gene: -; clone size: many; V gene: TRBV4-1; J gene: TRBJ2-1; CDR3 protein: CASNTPLTREGGNEQFF; CDR3 DNA: TGCGCCAGCAACACTCCTCTTACAAGGGAGGGGGGCAATGAGCAGTTCTTC
D gene: TRBD2; clone size: few; V gene: TRBV5-1; J gene: TRBJ2-2; CDR3 protein: CASSSQLATGELFF; CDR3 DNA: TGCGCCAGCAGCTCACAACTAGCGACCGGGGAGCTGTTTTTT
D gene: -; clone size: many; V gene: TRBV24-1; J gene: TRBJ2-1; CDR3 protein: CAPGREIDEQFF; CDR3 DNA: TGTGCGCCGGGCAGGGAAATCGATGAGCAGTTCTTC
D gene: -; clone size: many; V gene: TRBV5-1; J gene: TRBJ2-7; CDR3 protein: CASSSQDPSYEQYF; CDR3 DNA: TGCGCCAGCAGCTCCCAAGACCCCTCCTACGAGCAGTACTTC
D gene: TRBD2; clone size: many; V gene: TRBV29-1; J gene: TRBJ2-5; CDR3 protein: CSVGPGLAAQETQYF; CDR3 DNA: TGCAGCGTTGGGCCCGGGCTAGCGGCCCAAGAGACCCAGTACTTC
D gene: -; clone size: medium-sized; V gene: TRBV29-1; J gene: TRBJ1-5; CDR3 protein: CSIQGTSGQPQHF; CDR3 DNA: TGCAGCATCCAGGGGACCTCAGGTCAGCCCCAGCATTTT
D gene: -; clone size: many; V gene: TRBV5-1; J gene: TRBJ2-2; CDR3 protein: CASRQAEKLFF; CDR3 DNA: TGCGCCAGCAGACAGGCAGAGAAGCTGTTTTTT
D gene: -; clone size: -; V gene: TRBV14; J gene: TRBJ1-6; CDR3 protein: CASASYNSPLHF; CDR3 DNA: TGTGCCAGCGCAAGCTATAATTCACCCCTCCACTTT
D gene: -; clone size: many; V gene: TRBV11-2; J gene: TRBJ2-1; CDR3 protein: CASSLLPQGMANEQFF; CDR3 DNA: TGTGCCAGCAGCTTACTCCCACAGGGTATGGCCAATGAGCAGTTCTTC
D gene: TRBD2; clone size: many; V gene: TRBV25-1; J gene: TRBJ2-7; CDR3 protein: CASSTAKLAGLDEQYF; CDR3 DNA: TGTGCCAGCAGTACAGCTAAACTAGCGGGTCTCGACGAGCAGTACTTC
D gene: -; clone size: many; V gene: TRBV2; J gene: TRBJ2-4; CDR3 protein: CASRGDTQNIQYF; CDR3 DNA: TGTGCCAGCAGAGGGGACACACAAAACATTCAGTACTTC
D gene: -; clone size: -; V gene: TRBV29-1; J gene: TRBJ2-7; CDR3 protein: CSVGYRGVSSPSYEQYF; CDR3 DNA: TGCAGCGTTGGTTACCGGGGAGTGAGTTCACCCTCCTACGAGCAGTACTTC